These T cell receptor beta chains were read from a single sample in a study of Graves' ophthalmopathy and Graves' hyperthyroidism. TCRdb fed the multiplex PCR reads into MiXCR, producing one record per CDR3 protein. Of 200,000 to 300,000 distinct CDR3 sequences listed, 45% are singletons. The sequenced sample consisted of peripheral blood. Source of these receptors: an adult man with Graves' ophthalmopathy. Each CDR3 is given with its conserved first and last residue. The order of the fields is V gene, D gene, J gene, clone size, CDR3 protein, CDR3 DNA. The D gene is left open where the match is weak. For some rows the clone size is stated as once, few or many, or as a class when expanded; others skip it.

V gene: TRBV7-9; D gene: .; J gene: TRBJ2-5; clone size: few; CDR3 protein: CASSTETQYF; CDR3 DNA: TGTGCCAGCAGCACGGAGACCCAGTACTTC
V gene: TRBV20-1; D gene: .; J gene: TRBJ1-1; clone size: .; CDR3 protein: CSANSPAQGTNTEAFF; CDR3 DNA: TGCAGTGCCAATAGCCCTGCCCAGGGAACGAACACTGAAGCTTTCTTT
V gene: TRBV7-2; D gene: .; J gene: TRBJ2-5; clone size: .; CDR3 protein: CATTLGRDTTLGETQYF; CDR3 DNA: TGTGCCACCACCCTAGGACGGGACACTACCCTAGGGGAGACCCAGTACTTC
V gene: TRBV7-6; D gene: .; J gene: TRBJ2-7; clone size: few; CDR3 protein: CASSFGDEYEQYF; CDR3 DNA: TGTGCCAGCAGCTTTGGGGACGAATACGAGCAGTACTTC
V gene: TRBV2; D gene: .; J gene: TRBJ2-7; clone size: .; CDR3 protein: CASRDLSGQTYEQYF; CDR3 DNA: TGTGCCAGCAGGGACCTTTCTGGACAAACCTACGAGCAGTACTTC
V gene: TRBV7-2; D gene: .; J gene: TRBJ1-2; clone size: .; CDR3 protein: CASSLSRDPRRYTF; CDR3 DNA: TGTGCCAGCAGCTTGTCCCGGGACCCTCGTCGCTACACCTTC
V gene: TRBV25-1; D gene: .; J gene: TRBJ2-7; clone size: .; CDR3 protein: CASSESLSSYEQYF; CDR3 DNA: TGTGCCAGCAGCGAAAGTTTGAGCTCCTACGAGCAGTACTTC
V gene: TRBV25-1; D gene: .; J gene: TRBJ1-1; clone size: many; CDR3 protein: CASSESVNTEAFF; CDR3 DNA: TGTGCCAGCAGTGAAAGTGTGAACACTGAAGCTTTCTTT
V gene: TRBV7-2; D gene: .; J gene: TRBJ2-3; clone size: .; CDR3 protein: CASSFSESDTQYF; CDR3 DNA: TGTGCCAGCAGCTTCTCTGAGTCAGATACGCAGTATTTT
V gene: TRBV9; D gene: .; J gene: TRBJ2-7; clone size: few; CDR3 protein: CASSVGGNEQYF; CDR3 DNA: TGTGCCAGCAGCGTAGGGGGGAACGAGCAGTACTTC
V gene: TRBV12-3/TRBV12-4; D gene: .; J gene: TRBJ2-5; clone size: few; CDR3 protein: CASSHVRGRGETQYF; CDR3 DNA: TGTGCCAGCAGCCATGTCCGGGGGCGAGGTGAGACCCAGTACTTC
V gene: TRBV29-1; D gene: .; J gene: TRBJ2-7; clone size: .; CDR3 protein: CSVEGGTTYEQYF; CDR3 DNA: TGCAGCGTTGAGGGTGGGACCACCTACGAGCAGTACTTC
V gene: TRBV20-1; D gene: TRBD1; J gene: TRBJ1-6; clone size: .; CDR3 protein: CSARETGSYNSPLHF; CDR3 DNA: TGCAGTGCTAGGGAGACAGGGTCCTATAATTCACCCCTCCACTTT
V gene: TRBV4-1; D gene: TRBD1; J gene: TRBJ1-2; clone size: few; CDR3 protein: CASSQTPQGHYGYTF; CDR3 DNA: TGCGCCAGCAGCCAGACCCCACAGGGGCACTATGGCTACACCTTC
V gene: TRBV12-3/TRBV12-4; D gene: .; J gene: TRBJ2-6; clone size: .; CDR3 protein: CASTRGFSGANVLTF; CDR3 DNA: TGTGCCAGCACCAGAGGTTTCTCTGGGGCCAACGTCCTGACTTTC
V gene: TRBV7-3; D gene: .; J gene: TRBJ1-2; clone size: .; CDR3 protein: CASSNDGHGYTF; CDR3 DNA: TGTGCCAGCAGCAACGATGGCCATGGCTACACCTTC
V gene: TRBV7-2; D gene: .; J gene: TRBJ1-1; clone size: .; CDR3 protein: CASSLRGEQAFF; CDR3 DNA: TGTGCCAGCAGCTTAAGGGGGGAACAGGCTTTCTTT
V gene: TRBV25-1; D gene: .; J gene: TRBJ1-2; clone size: few; CDR3 protein: CASSVGEVYGYTF; CDR3 DNA: TGTGCCAGCAGTGTGGGGGAGGTCTATGGCTACACCTTC
V gene: TRBV7-8; D gene: .; J gene: TRBJ2-1; clone size: .; CDR3 protein: CASSLETVEQFF; CDR3 DNA: TGTGCCAGCAGCTTAGAGACAGTAGAGCAGTTCTTC
V gene: TRBV28; D gene: .; J gene: TRBJ2-7; clone size: few; CDR3 protein: CASSPGLNYEQYF; CDR3 DNA: TGTGCCAGCAGTCCAGGACTTAACTACGAGCAGTACTTC
V gene: TRBV7-2; D gene: TRBD2; J gene: TRBJ2-5; clone size: .; CDR3 protein: CASSLYRLAGRIQYF; CDR3 DNA: TGTGCCAGCAGCTTATATCGGCTAGCGGGACGGATCCAGTACTTC
V gene: TRBV29-1; D gene: .; J gene: TRBJ2-5; clone size: .; CDR3 protein: CSVDGDPDF; CDR3 DNA: TGCAGCGTAGATGGGGACCCCGACTTC
V gene: TRBV7-3; D gene: .; J gene: TRBJ2-5; clone size: .; CDR3 protein: CASSPGTVGTQYF; CDR3 DNA: TGTGCCAGCAGCCCCGGGACCGTCGGCACCCAGTACTTC
V gene: TRBV20-1; D gene: TRBD1; J gene: TRBJ2-7; clone size: few; CDR3 protein: CSASSGTGEQYF; CDR3 DNA: TGCAGTGCTAGCTCCGGGACAGGCGAGCAGTACTTC
V gene: TRBV7-9; D gene: .; J gene: TRBJ2-5; clone size: .; CDR3 protein: CASSLGDGGGGSPLHFGNGTQYF; CDR3 DNA: .
V gene: TRBV2; D gene: .; J gene: TRBJ2-7; clone size: .; CDR3 protein: CASRYGISYEQYF; CDR3 DNA: TGTGCCAGCAGGTACGGGATTTCCTACGAGCAGTACTTC
V gene: TRBV2; D gene: .; J gene: TRBJ2-7; clone size: few; CDR3 protein: CASSSDWHEQYF; CDR3 DNA: TGTGCCAGCAGTTCCGATTGGCACGAGCAGTACTTC
V gene: TRBV10-2; D gene: .; J gene: TRBJ2-7; clone size: .; CDR3 protein: CASSKGDSYEQYF; CDR3 DNA: TGCGCCAGCAGTAAGGGGGACTCCTACGAGCAGTACTTC
V gene: TRBV13; D gene: .; J gene: TRBJ1-2; clone size: .; CDR3 protein: CASSFELGGLGYTF; CDR3 DNA: TGTGCCAGCAGCTTTGAGTTAGGGGGTCTTGGCTACACCTTC
V gene: TRBV29-1; D gene: TRBD1; J gene: TRBJ2-5; clone size: few; CDR3 protein: CSGQPGQQETQYF; CDR3 DNA: TGCAGCGGCCAACCGGGACAGCAAGAGACCCAGTACTTC
V gene: TRBV29-1; D gene: .; J gene: TRBJ2-5; clone size: .; CDR3 protein: CSLGQTETQYF; CDR3 DNA: TGCAGCTTAGGGCAGACGGAGACCCAGTACTTC
V gene: TRBV20-1; D gene: .; J gene: TRBJ1-1; clone size: .; CDR3 protein: CSARHGVGTDEAFF; CDR3 DNA: TGCAGTGCTAGACATGGAGTAGGAACCGATGAAGCTTTCTTT
V gene: TRBV4-1; D gene: TRBD1; J gene: TRBJ2-7; clone size: .; CDR3 protein: CASSQVQGQSYEQYF; CDR3 DNA: TGCGCCAGCAGCCAAGTCCAGGGACAGTCCTACGAGCAGTACTTC
V gene: TRBV7-2; D gene: .; J gene: TRBJ1-2; clone size: few; CDR3 protein: CASSQIGAAYGYTF; CDR3 DNA: TGTGCCAGCAGCCAGATAGGGGCCGCCTATGGCTACACCTTC
V gene: TRBV28; D gene: TRBD1; J gene: TRBJ1-1; clone size: .; CDR3 protein: CASRNDRVGEAFF; CDR3 DNA: TGTGCCAGCAGGAACGACAGGGTAGGTGAAGCTTTCTTT
V gene: TRBV10-3; D gene: .; J gene: TRBJ2-7; clone size: .; CDR3 protein: CAISDSTGRYEQYF; CDR3 DNA: TGTGCCATCAGTGATTCGACAGGTAGATACGAGCAGTACTTC
V gene: TRBV7-2; D gene: .; J gene: TRBJ2-7; clone size: .; CDR3 protein: CASSVESGRSYEQYF; CDR3 DNA: TGTGCCAGCAGCGTTGAGAGCGGACGCTCCTACGAGCAGTACTTC
V gene: TRBV20-1; D gene: .; J gene: TRBJ1-2; clone size: few; CDR3 protein: CSARDGTGRGYGYTF; CDR3 DNA: TGCAGTGCTAGAGACGGGACGGGCCGGGGCTATGGCTACACCTTC
V gene: TRBV5-1; D gene: .; J gene: TRBJ1-1; clone size: .; CDR3 protein: CASSSDYTEAFF; CDR3 DNA: TGCGCCAGCAGCTCTGACTACACTGAAGCTTTCTTT
V gene: TRBV11-2; D gene: .; J gene: TRBJ2-5; clone size: few; CDR3 protein: CASSLRLTVETQYF; CDR3 DNA: TGTGCCAGCAGCTTAAGGCTAACTGTGGAGACCCAGTACTTC
V gene: TRBV19; D gene: TRBD1; J gene: TRBJ2-5; clone size: few; CDR3 protein: CASSLQGGMGLQETQYF; CDR3 DNA: TGTGCCAGTAGTCTACAGGGGGGCATGGGTCTTCAAGAGACCCAGTACTTC
V gene: TRBV9; D gene: .; J gene: TRBJ2-7; clone size: .; CDR3 protein: CASSDGNEQYF; CDR3 DNA: TGTGCCAGCAGTGACGGGAACGAGCAGTACTTC
V gene: TRBV10-3; D gene: .; J gene: TRBJ2-7; clone size: many; CDR3 protein: CAISEDSEPPYEQYF; CDR3 DNA: TGTGCCATCAGTGAGGACTCCGAACCCCCCTACGAGCAGTACTTC
V gene: TRBV7-2; D gene: .; J gene: TRBJ1-2; clone size: .; CDR3 protein: CASSLAGGDYGYTF; CDR3 DNA: TGTGCCAGCAGCTTGGCCGGGGGCGACTATGGCTACACCTTC
V gene: TRBV5-5; D gene: .; J gene: TRBJ1-1; clone size: .; CDR3 protein: CASSSRDWNTEAFF; CDR3 DNA: TGTGCCAGCAGCTCCCGGGACTGGAACACTGAAGCTTTCTTT
V gene: TRBV7-2; D gene: .; J gene: TRBJ2-5; clone size: few; CDR3 protein: CASSLTDNQETQYF; CDR3 DNA: TGTGCCAGCAGCCTAACAGATAACCAAGAGACCCAGTACTTC
V gene: TRBV7-9; D gene: .; J gene: TRBJ1-1; clone size: few; CDR3 protein: CASSLGPMNTEAFF; CDR3 DNA: TGTGCCAGCAGCTTAGGGCCGATGAACACTGAAGCTTTCTTT
V gene: TRBV29-1; D gene: .; J gene: TRBJ2-1; clone size: .; CDR3 protein: CSVREMGEQFF; CDR3 DNA: TGCAGCGTCAGAGAAATGGGGGAGCAGTTCTTC
V gene: TRBV29-1; D gene: .; J gene: TRBJ2-5; clone size: .; CDR3 protein: CSVEGGQGQRETQYF; CDR3 DNA: TGCAGCGTTGAGGGAGGTCAGGGTCAGAGAGAGACCCAGTACTTC
V gene: TRBV25-1; D gene: .; J gene: TRBJ1-3; clone size: .; CDR3 protein: CASSVEDHGFGNTIYF; CDR3 DNA: TGTGCCAGCAGCGTTGAAGATCACGGATTCGGAAACACCATATATTTT
V gene: TRBV27; D gene: TRBD1; J gene: TRBJ2-7; clone size: .; CDR3 protein: CASSTDRDRGYEQYF; CDR3 DNA: TGTGCCAGCAGTACCGACCGGGACAGGGGATACGAGCAGTACTTC
V gene: TRBV9; D gene: .; J gene: TRBJ1-6; clone size: few; CDR3 protein: CASSLPNSPLHF; CDR3 DNA: TGTGCCAGCAGCTTACCCAATTCACCCCTCCACTTT
V gene: TRBV15; D gene: .; J gene: TRBJ2-5; clone size: .; CDR3 protein: CATSRDQGQPQYF; CDR3 DNA: TGTGCCACCAGCAGAGATCAAGGTCAGCCCCAGTACTTC
V gene: TRBV29-1; D gene: .; J gene: TRBJ1-2; clone size: many; CDR3 protein: CSVGPPRQNYGYTF; CDR3 DNA: TGCAGCGTAGGGCCCCCCCGACAAAACTATGGCTACACCTTC